Listed below are T cell receptor beta chains from one sample, sequenced in a study of beta chain features in type 1 diabetes. Here immunoSEQ multiplex PCR was the method, and the copy in TCRdb shows in-frame clones only, minus some. The sample yields 38,000 or so clones, 50% to 75% seen once. The sequencing input was Tregs from blood. The receptors were gathered from a woman aged 25 to 45 in good health. Each CDR3 is given with its conserved first and last residue. D genes are given only for firm matches. The size of a clone is reported for some rows only, either as once, few or many, or as a class for expanded clones.

D gene,V gene,clone size,J gene,CDR3 DNA,CDR3 protein
TRBD1,TRBV19,.,TRBJ1-1,TGTGCCAGTAGCCCCGGGACAGGGAACACTGAAGCTTTCTTT,CASSPGTGNTEAFF
TRBD1,TRBV18,few,TRBJ2-5,TGTGCCAGCTCACCTGGGACAGGGGTCGAGACCCAGTACTTC,CASSPGTGVETQYF
TRBD1,TRBV7-2,.,TRBJ2-7,TGTGCCAGCAGCCAGGGACAGGGCGGCGAGCAGTACTTC,CASSQGQGGEQYF
.,TRBV7-9,.,TRBJ2-3,TGTGCCAGCAGCCCAGTTGCGGGGAGCTTCACAGATACGCAGTATTTT,CASSPVAGSFTDTQYF
TRBD2,TRBV2,.,TRBJ2-3,TGTGCCAGCAGTTTAGGACTAGCGGGGATCAGCACAGATACGCAGTATTTT,CASSLGLAGISTDTQYF
.,TRBV18,.,TRBJ2-5,TGTGCCAGCTCACCTACTGAGACCCAGTACTTC,CASSPTETQYF
TRBD2,TRBV7-9,.,TRBJ2-2,TGTGCCAGCACCCTCTTAACTACTAGCGGGAGCCCCGTTTGGGAGCTGTTTTTT,CASTLLTTSGSPVWELFF
.,TRBV7-9,.,TRBJ2-7,TGTGCCAGCAGCTCGACTACAGGGTACTCCTACGAGCAGTACTTC,CASSSTTGYSYEQYF
.,TRBV5-4,once,TRBJ1-2,TGTGCCAGCAGACCGGGAGGGGTCTATGGCTACACCTTC,CASRPGGVYGYTF
.,TRBV21-1,.,TRBJ1-2,TGTGCCAGCGGCCGACAGGGGGTCGACTATGGCTACACCTTC,CASGRQGVDYGYTF
.,TRBV5-1,once,TRBJ2-7,TGCGCCAGCAGCTTGACTAGACCCGGCGAGCAGTACTTC,CASSLTRPGEQYF
TRBD1,TRBV5-1,.,TRBJ2-7,TGCGCCAGCAGCCTAGGACAGGGACGGTACGAGCAGTACTTC,CASSLGQGRYEQYF
TRBD1,TRBV5-6,.,TRBJ1-4,TGTGCCAGCAGCCGGGACAGGGGCCATTTTAATGAAAAACTGTTTTTT,CASSRDRGHFNEKLFF
.,TRBV5-1,.,TRBJ2-7,TGCGCCAGCAGCTTGATGACTAGCTCCTACGAGCAGTACTTC,CASSLMTSSYEQYF
TRBD1,TRBV6-1,.,TRBJ1-2,TGTGCCAGCAGCCGCTTTGGGACAGGGGTCTATGGCTACACCTTC,CASSRFGTGVYGYTF
.,TRBV7-9,few,TRBJ1-4,TGTGCCAGCAGCTCAAGCCGGGAAGAAAAACTGTTTTTT,CASSSSREEKLFF
.,TRBV18,.,TRBJ2-3,TGTGCCAGCTCACCACCGGCCCCGGGAGCCAGCACAGATACGCAGTATTTT,CASSPPAPGASTDTQYF
TRBD2,TRBV10-3,medium-sized,TRBJ2-1,TGTGCCATCAGTGACGAGACTAGCGGGAGTGAGCAGTTCTTC,CAISDETSGSEQFF
.,TRBV7-2,.,TRBJ1-5,TGTGCCAGCAGCGGAGGGGCTAGCAATCAGCCCCAGCATTTT,CASSGGASNQPQHF
TRBD2,TRBV5-1,few,TRBJ2-1,TGCGCCAGCAGCTTGGAAGGGACTAGCGGGAGGGCGAAAAATGAGCAGTTCTTC,CASSLEGTSGRAKNEQFF
TRBD1,TRBV7-2,once,TRBJ2-5,TGTGCCAGCAGCAGGGACAGGGGAAGACAAGAGACCCAGTACTTC,CASSRDRGRQETQYF
TRBD1,TRBV30,.,TRBJ1-2,TGTGCCTGGAGTCGGACAGGGGTGAAGGGCTACACCTTC,CAWSRTGVKGYTF
.,TRBV7-9,.,TRBJ2-3,TGTGCCAGCAGCTTTACTGGTATTAGAGATACGCAGTATTTT,CASSFTGIRDTQYF
TRBD1,TRBV7-8,.,TRBJ1-5,TGTGCCAGCAGCTTATACAGGGGGAGCAATCAGCCCCAGCATTTT,CASSLYRGSNQPQHF
.,TRBV7-2,.,TRBJ1-1,TGTGCCAGCAGCTTAGCGCGGCAGGGCACTGAAGCTTTCTTT,CASSLARQGTEAFF
TRBD1,TRBV9,.,TRBJ2-2,TGTGCCAGCAGCGGAGGGGGCCACTTTTCAGAGGGCGGGGAGCTGTTTTTT,CASSGGGHFSEGGELFF
TRBD2,TRBV7-8,.,TRBJ2-2,TGTGCCAGCAGCCCCCGGGGACTAGCCAACACCGGGGAGCTGTTTTTT,CASSPRGLANTGELFF
.,TRBV29-1,few,TRBJ2-1,TGCAGCGTTGAAGATATAGAGAGGCAGTTCTTC,CSVEDIERQFF
TRBD1,TRBV28,.,TRBJ1-6,TGTGCCAGCAGTTTACACAGGGGCCCCTCACCCCTCCACTTT,CASSLHRGPSPLHF
.,TRBV14,.,TRBJ2-1,TGTGCCAGCAGCCAAGGGTACAGGGAGACGTTTACAGGCCTCAATGAGCAGTTCTTC,CASSQGYRETFTGLNEQFF
.,TRBV7-2,.,TRBJ1-4,TGTGCCAGCAGCTTAGATTCTCGTAGAAATGAAAAACTGTTTTTT,CASSLDSRRNEKLFF
TRBD2,TRBV6-5,.,TRBJ2-2,TGTGCCAGCAGTTTAAAGACTAGCGGGAGGGGGGAGCTGTTTTTT,CASSLKTSGRGELFF
TRBD2,TRBV28,few,TRBJ2-7,TGTGCCAGCAGTTTCGTCTTATCAGCGGGAGAGAAGACCTACGAGCAGTACTTC,CASSFVLSAGEKTYEQYF
TRBD1,TRBV7-9,.,TRBJ2-1,TGTGCCACGACCGGGACAGGGGTCTTCGATGAGCAGTTCTTC,CATTGTGVFDEQFF
TRBD2,TRBV5-4,few,TRBJ2-1,TGTGCCAGCAGCCGGGGCGGGGGGTTAAACCTTAATGAGCAGTTCTTC,CASSRGGGLNLNEQFF
.,TRBV5-1,.,TRBJ2-3,TGCGCCAGCAGACTCCTCCAGCTGGGGCCCGCAGATACGCAGTATTTT,CASRLLQLGPADTQYF
TRBD2,TRBV5-4,.,TRBJ2-3,TGTGCCAGCAGCTTGGGGGGGACTAGCGGGAGGATTGAGTATTTT,CASSLGGTSGRIEYF
TRBD2,TRBV7-3,.,TRBJ2-1,TGTGCCAGCAGCAAAAGCGGGAGTTCCTACAATGAGCAGTTCTTC,CASSKSGSSYNEQFF
.,TRBV10-3,few,TRBJ1-1,TGTGCCATTAGGACAGAGGGGAACACTGAAGCTTTCTTT,CAIRTEGNTEAFF
TRBD2,TRBV7-2,.,TRBJ2-5,TGTGCCAGCAGCTTAGCGGGGAGGGCTGTCCTAGCGGCGGTAGAGACCCAGTACTTC,CASSLAGRAVLAAVETQYF
.,TRBV27,.,TRBJ2-7,TGTGCCAGCAGTTTAGACCCATGGACTCCTACGGTCGAGCAGTACTTC,CASSLDPWTPTVEQYF
.,TRBV6-6,.,TRBJ1-1,TGTGCCAGCAGTTACTCGGCAAATCTGAACACTGAAGCTTTCTTT,CASSYSANLNTEAFF
.,TRBV7-9,.,TRBJ1-1,TGTGCCAGCAGCCCAACAGGGCCCGTTGAAGCTTTCTTT,CASSPTGPVEAFF
TRBD1,TRBV15,.,TRBJ2-1,TGTGCCACCGCATGGACAGGGGGATTCTACAATGAGCAGTTCTTC,CATAWTGGFYNEQFF
.,TRBV2,.,TRBJ2-7,TGTGCCAGCAGTACCGACAGTCCCGAGCAGTACTTC,CASSTDSPEQYF
.,TRBV19,.,TRBJ2-1,TGTGCCAGTAGTATAGTAGTCGCCTTCTACAATGAGCAGTTCTTC,CASSIVVAFYNEQFF
TRBD1,TRBV5-1,few,TRBJ2-7,TGCGCCAGCAGCTGGACAGGGAGCGGCGACGAGCAGTACTTC,CASSWTGSGDEQYF
.,TRBV20-1,.,TRBJ2-7,TGCAGTGCTAGAAGAGGATACAAGCAGTACTTC,CSARRGYKQYF
TRBD1,TRBV5-5,.,TRBJ2-7,TGTGCCAGCAGCTTTATGGTACAGGGGGGCTCCTACGAGCAGTACTTC,CASSFMVQGGSYEQYF
.,TRBV7-2,medium-sized,TRBJ1-4,TGTGCCAGCAGCTTAGCGGGGCGAACTAATGAAAAACTGTTTTTT,CASSLAGRTNEKLFF
TRBD2,TRBV7-8,.,TRBJ2-7,TGTGCCAGCAGCTTACTCGCTAGCGGGGAATACGAGCAGTACTTC,CASSLLASGEYEQYF
TRBD2,TRBV2,.,TRBJ2-2,TGTGCCAGCAGGCCCACCGGGACTAAAACCGGGGAGCTGTTTTTT,CASRPTGTKTGELFF
TRBD2,TRBV7-2,.,TRBJ2-5,TGTGCCAGCAGCTTAAGCGGGAGGCCCCAAGAGACCCAGTACTTC,CASSLSGRPQETQYF
TRBD1,TRBV5-1,.,TRBJ2-1,TGCGCCAGCAGCTTATCCGGGACAGGGGTCAATGAGCAGTTCTTC,CASSLSGTGVNEQFF
TRBD2,TRBV5-1,.,TRBJ2-1,TGCGCCAGCAGACAACTAGCGGGCCCATACAATGAGCAGTTCTTC,CASRQLAGPYNEQFF
TRBD2,TRBV7-6,.,TRBJ2-5,TGTGCCAGCAGCTTAGCGAAAGGCGGGAGGGCCCGAGAGACCCAGTACTTC,CASSLAKGGRARETQYF
.,TRBV7-2,.,TRBJ2-1,TGTGCCAGCAGCCCGGGGCGGGTGGGAGGTCAGAATGAGCAGTTCTTC,CASSPGRVGGQNEQFF